Here is one T cell receptor beta chain with its context. This record belongs to a study of shared clonotypes between healthy human individuals. The CDR3 consists of 18 residues. V lost 1 base and J 4 bases, leaving 20 bases between the germline ends. CDR1 MGHDK and CDR2 SYGVNS come from the germline V gene. CD45RO-negative cells were positively selected for CCR7, leaving out terminally differentiated effector memory CD45RA+ cells. Here immunoSEQ multiplex PCR was the method, and the copy in TCRdb shows in-frame clones only, minus some. Of hundreds of thousands of clones listed, under 95% are singletons.

V gene TRBV25-1 combines with J gene TRBJ2-1; tentative D call: TRBD1 (6 bases). The sequence derives from a young man in good health. Sequenced input: naive CD8+ T cells sorted from blood. CDR3 DNA: TGTGCCAGCAGTGAATTCATGTGGGACATCGGGGAATACAATGAGCAGTTCTTC. It translates to CASSEFMWDIGEYNEQFF.